The 22 T cell receptor beta chains reported below all come from one sample, sequenced in a study of blood T cell repertoires in COVID-19. The assay was immunoSEQ multiplex PCR, and TCRdb's table has in-frame clones only and misses some. In the table there are 90,000 to 100,000 clones, roughly 80% of which are singletons. Specimen: peripheral blood. The receptors come from a woman aged 80 or over with acute or convalescent COVID-19.

V and J are TRBV27 and TRBJ2-3; 11 bases are a match to TRBD2. Losses at the gene ends were 5 bases for V and 8 bases for J; bases not matched to a gene: 21. Germline CDR1 is MNHEY and CDR2 is SMNVEV (reference sequence). The CDR3 spans 19 residues. For the CDR3, the DNA is TGTGCCAGCAGTCCGATCCCAGCACCACTAGCGGGGGCCGGGGGTACGCAGTATTTT. Translating it yields CASSPIPAPLAGAGGTQYF.

The genes are TRBV28 and TRBJ1-3; D unclear. The V gene's germline CDR1 is MDHEN and CDR2 SYDVKM. Trimming took off 6 bases at V and 0 bases at J, with 6 bases between the two ends. This CDR3 spans 13 amino acids. DNA for the CDR3: TGTGCCAGCAGGGAGGCCTCTGGAAACACCATATATTTT. Translated: CASREASGNTIYF.

This clone was seen a single time. The chain links TRBV19 to TRBJ1-1; TRBD1 is a possible D gene (6 bases). The CDR3 totals 16 residues. Trimming took 0 bases from V and 0 from J, leaving 11 bases between them. Per germline, CDR1 LNHDA and CDR2 SQIVND (reference sequence). CDR3 sequence reads: CASSIERGAVNTEAFF. As DNA, the CDR3 is TGTGCCAGTAGTATAGAACGGGGGGCGGTGAACACTGAAGCTTTCTTT. Based on the CDR3 plus reference TRBV19 and TRBJ1-1, the full variable domain is DGGITQSPKYLFRKEGQNVTLSCEQNLNHDAMYWYRQDPGQGLRLIYYSQIVNDFQKGDIAEGYSVSREKKESFPLTVTSAQKNPTAFYLCASSIERGAVNTEAFFGQGTRLTVV.

This chain connects TRBV21-1 to TRBJ2-7; the DNA was not used to check the table's D call, TRBD1. TRBV21-1 represents a pseudogene. The CDR3 runs 14 residues. The CDR3 region has the DNA TGTGCCAGCAGCAACCGGGACACCTCCTACGAGCAGTACGTC. Translated: CASSNRDTSYEQYV.

J is TRBJ1-1 and V is TRBV28; 9 bases agree with TRBD1. The CDR3 consists of 15 residues. J was trimmed by 7 bases and V by 5 bases; bases with no gene match: 11. The V gene's germline CDR1 is MDHEN and CDR2 SYDVKM. This CDR3 is CASSSFYRGRGEAFF. Written as DNA, the CDR3 is TGTGCCAGCAGTAGCTTCTACAGGGGGCGAGGTGAAGCTTTCTTT. Complete variable domain (other parts from reference TRBV28 and TRBJ1-1): DVKVTQSSRYLVKRTGEKVFLECVQDMDHENMFWYRQDPGLGLRLIYFSYDVKMKEKGDIPEGYSVSREKKERFSLILESASTNQTSMYLCASSSFYRGRGEAFFGQGTRLTVV.

The chain is built from TRBV7-9 and TRBJ1-5, with 7 nucleotides matching TRBD1. The J segment lost 0 bases and the V segment lost 4 bases, leaving 3 bases of the junction unmatched. CDR3 size: 15 residues. CDR1 and CDR2 (germline): SEHNR, FQNEAQ (reference sequence). CDR3 coding DNA: TGTGCCAGCAGCTCGACAGGGCTTAGCAATCAGCCCCAGCATTTT. As protein: CASSSTGLSNQPQHF.

This clone was observed a single time. The rearrangement links TRBV11-2 to TRBJ2-2; no definite D call. Germline assignment: CDR1 SGHAT and CDR2 FQNNGV. This CDR3 spans 17 amino acids. Trimming took 1 base from V and 3 from J, leaving 15 bases between them. In DNA, the CDR3 is TGTGCCAGCAGCTTAGTTTCTGGCATTTATGACACCGGGGAGCTGTTTTTT. It codes for CASSLVSGIYDTGELFF.

The J gene is TRBJ2-2, the V gene TRBV28, with D possibly TRBD2 on 7 matching bases. The length of the CDR3 is 16 residues. From germline, CDR1 is MDHEN and CDR2 SYDVKM. V was cut by 6 bases and J by 5 bases, with 19 bases left in between. In nucleotides, the CDR3 is TGTGCCAGCAGCCCCGGGCGGGGGCCGGGGACCGGGGAGCTGTTTTTT. Translation gives CASSPGRGPGTGELFF.

This chain uses TRBV7-6 with TRBJ2-5; 9 bases match TRBD1. The CDR3 runs 16 residues. Trimming at V came to 4 bases and at J to 1 base, leaving 7 bases not matched to a gene. Germline CDR1 is SGHVS and CDR2 is FNYEAQ. The CDR3 sequence is CASSSGQGRGQETQYF. The DNA for the CDR3 is TGTGCCAGCAGCTCGGGACAGGGTAGGGGCCAAGAGACCCAGTACTTC.

The V call is TRBV4-1, the J call TRBJ2-3, with D perhaps TRBD2 (5 bases). The CDR3 contains 18 residues. Germline V gene lookup returns CDR1 MGHRA and CDR2 YSYEKL. V was clipped by 1 base and J by 1 base, with 18 bases between them. The CDR3: CASSQGPRGKRGTDTQYF. In nucleotides, the CDR3 is TGCGCCAGCAGCCAAGGCCCCAGAGGGAAGAGGGGCACAGATACGCAGTATTTT.

The rearrangement joins TRBV6-5 to TRBJ1-4; D perhaps matches TRBD1 (5 bases). Germline V lookup: CDR1 MNHEY, CDR2 SVGAGI. Deletions cut 2 bases from V and 13 bases from J, with 14 bases between. The CDR3 contains 13 residues. The CDR3 DNA sequence: TGTGCCAGCAGTTACCACAACCGCGGGGGACTGTTTTTT. Protein product: CASSYHNRGGLFF.

The rearrangement links TRBV10-1 to TRBJ2-2, with D perhaps matching TRBD1 (5 bases). This CDR3 is 14 amino acids long. Deletions cut 0 bases from V and 5 bases from J, with 7 bases between. Germline-derived CDR1 and CDR2 are WNHNN and SYGVQD (reference sequence). This CDR3 is CASSESGVTGELFF. The CDR3 nucleotides are TGCGCCAGCAGTGAGTCAGGGGTTACCGGGGAGCTGTTTTTT.

This clone was seen only a few times. This chain joins TRBV19 and TRBJ1-4, with D possibly TRBD1 on 6 matching bases. CDR3 length: 12 amino acids. V lost 3 bases and J lost 8, with 7 bases in between. Per germline, CDR1 LNHDA and CDR2 SQIVND (reference sequence). CDR3 in amino acids: CASSIRGEKLFF. In DNA, the CDR3 is TGTGCCAGTAGTATCAGGGGCGAAAAACTGTTTTTT.

This chain uses TRBV7-2 with TRBJ1-2; D is uncertain. The V gene lost 5 bases and the J gene lost 0 bases, with 4 bases spanning the gap. Germline CDR1 and CDR2: SGHTA and FQGNSA. The CDR3 runs to 12 residues. The CDR3 sequence: CASSTSNYGYTF. As DNA, the CDR3 is TGTGCCAGCAGCACTTCTAACTATGGCTACACCTTC.

The rearrangement links TRBV7-8 to TRBJ1-6, with a weak D call TRBD1 (6 bases). Germline V gene lookup returns CDR1 SGHVS and CDR2 FQNEAQ. CDR3 length: 14 amino acids. Trimming shortened V by 10 bases and J by 6 bases, and 16 bases separated the two germline ends. CDR3 sequence (DNA): TGTGCCACCGCAGGGGCAAGTGTTAATTCACCCCTCCACTTT. Translation: CATAGASVNSPLHF.

The J gene is TRBJ1-4, the V gene TRBV5-1; D gene ambiguous. CDR1 is SGHRS, CDR2 YFSETQ, per germline. This CDR3 is built from 13 residues. Trimming took off 4 bases at V and 5 bases at J, with 9 bases between the two ends. CDR3 DNA: TGCGCCAGCAGCACCGGGATGAATGAAAAACTGTTTTTT. Amino acid sequence: CASSTGMNEKLFF.

The chain is built from TRBV7-2 and TRBJ2-7; tentatively, D is TRBD2 (6 bases). Germline CDR1 reads SGHTA; CDR2 reads FQGNSA. The CDR3 covers 14 residues. With 5 bases removed from V and 4 bases from J, the gap between germline ends came to 15 bases. The CDR3 is CASSVPGTPYEQYF. The DNA for the CDR3 is TGTGCCAGCAGCGTCCCCGGGACTCCATACGAGCAGTACTTC.

Many counts were recorded for this clone. The rearrangement links TRBV27 to TRBJ1-2, with 10 positions matching TRBD1. This CDR3 contains 13 residues. J gave up 9 bases and V 5 bases, and 6 bases lay outside the gene matches. Germline-derived CDR1 and CDR2 are MNHEY and SMNVEV (reference sequence). The CDR3 DNA is TGTGCCAGCAGTCCACGGGACAGGGGTAGCTACACCTTC. It encodes CASSPRDRGSYTF.

This chain connects TRBV5-6 to TRBJ2-4; the D is unclear. Trimming took 0 bases from V and 0 from J, leaving 7 bases between them. Germline V lookup: CDR1 SGHDT, CDR2 YYEEEE. The CDR3 consists of 15 residues. CDR3 DNA: TGTGCCAGCAGCTTGGAAGCGATAGCCAAAAACATTCAGTACTTC. The encoded protein is CASSLEAIAKNIQYF.

The chain uses TRBV19 and TRBJ2-5; 7 nucleotides align to TRBD1. The length of the CDR3 is 13 residues. Per germline, CDR1 LNHDA and CDR2 SQIVND (reference sequence). J was trimmed by 5 bases and V by 5 bases; bases with no gene match: 5. This CDR3 reads CASSQDRFETQYF. The CDR3 DNA follows: TGTGCCAGTAGTCAGGACAGGTTTGAGACCCAGTACTTC. The full variable domain, rest sourced from reference TRBV19 and TRBJ2-5, is DGGITQSPKYLFRKEGQNVTLSCEQNLNHDAMYWYRQDPGQGLRLIYYSQIVNDFQKGDIAEGYSVSREKKESFPLTVTSAQKNPTAFYLCASSQDRFETQYFGPGTRLLVL.

The chain combines TRBV25-1 with TRBJ2-3, with 13 positions matching TRBD2. The CDR3 length is 15 residues. The germline CDR1 and CDR2 sequences are MGHDK and SYGVNS. The junction had 6 bases not matched to a gene; V was cut back by 6 bases and J by 6 bases. CDR3 nucleotides: TGTGCCAGCAGACCGGGACTAGCGGGGTCCGATACGCAGTATTTT. As protein: CASRPGLAGSDTQYF.

The chain uses TRBV19 and TRBJ1-5, with 8 positions matching TRBD1. V was pared by 5 bases and J by 3 bases, with 6 bases of the junction left unmatched. The CDR3 has 15 amino acids. Germline lookup yields CDR1 LNHDA and CDR2 SQIVND (reference sequence). The CDR3 is CASSGSTGVNQPQHF. The CDR3, as DNA: TGTGCCAGTAGTGGTTCGACAGGGGTCAATCAGCCCCAGCATTTT.